One and the same sample provided the 25 T cell receptor beta chains below, sequenced in a study of T cells in localized non-small cell lung cancer. Repertoires were generated with immunoSEQ multiplex PCR, while TCRdb's copy carries only in-frame clones and drops some. The sample includes roughly 70,000 clones, 70% to 90% seen only once; the top ten take 20% to 25%. The source was peripheral blood, collected before any cancer treatment. The receptors stem from a male donor aged 60 or over with stage III squamous cell lung carcinoma.

The chain has TRBV5-8 and TRBJ1-1; tentatively, D is TRBD1 (5 bases). The CDR3 spans 14 residues. V lost 0 bases and J lost 4, with 10 bases in between. CDR1 and CDR2 from the germline V gene are SGHTS and YDEGEE. For the CDR3, the DNA is TGTGCCAGCAGCTTGGAGTTTCAGGGCACTGAAGCTTTCTTT. Translated: CASSLEFQGTEAFF.

The V and J genes are TRBV25-1 and TRBJ1-6; TRBD1 aligns across 9 bases. This CDR3 contains 14 residues. The germline CDR1 and CDR2 sequences are MGHDK and SYGVNS. V shed 6 bases and J 5 bases; nucleotides not matched to a gene: 2. The CDR3 DNA follows: TGTGCCAGCAGCTGGGACAGGGATAATTCACCCCTCCACTTT. This codes for CASSWDRDNSPLHF.

This clone was detected only a few times. The chain joins TRBV7-2 to TRBJ1-5, with D possibly matching TRBD1 (5 bases). This CDR3 region has 15 residues. CDR1 and CDR2 (germline): SGHTA, FQGNSA. The V and J ends lost 2 bases and 1 base respectively, with 9 bases between them. This CDR3 reads CASSLWGLSNQPQHF. DNA of the CDR3: TGTGCCAGCAGCTTATGGGGGTTGAGCAATCAGCCCCAGCATTTT.

The chain links TRBV5-8 to TRBJ2-1; D perhaps matches TRBD1 (5 bases). The V end lost 0 bases, the J end lost 1 base, and 11 bases lay between the germline ends. Germline CDR1 is SGHTS and CDR2 is YDEGEE. The CDR3 length is 16 residues. CDR3 DNA: TGTGCCAGCAGCTTGGCAGGGATTGTGTCCTACAATGAGCAGTTCTTC. Protein: CASSLAGIVSYNEQFF.

This chain links TRBV11-2 with TRBJ1-2; 7 nucleotides agree with TRBD1. Losses at the gene ends were 5 bases for V and 8 bases for J; bases not matched to a gene: 8. CDR1 is SGHAT and CDR2 is FQNNGV in the germline V gene. The CDR3 extends over 13 amino acids. As DNA, the CDR3 is TGTGCCAGCAGCCCAGGGACAGCAGGAGGCTACACCTTC. Translated, it gives CASSPGTAGGYTF.

This rearrangement joins TRBV28 to TRBJ1-5; TRBD1 matches 8 bases. Trimming took 7 bases from V and 6 from J; bases not matched to a gene: 11. The germline V gene has CDR1 MDHEN and CDR2 SYDVKM. This CDR3 comprises 15 residues. The chain's CDR3 is CASTSPAGTGQPQHF. In DNA form, the CDR3 reads TGTGCCAGCACCTCCCCCGCGGGGACAGGTCAGCCCCAGCATTTT.

The chain employs TRBV28 and TRBJ1-3; D not certain. V shed 5 bases and J shed 1 base, with 15 bases lying between them. CDR3 length: 16 amino acids. Germline V CDR1 and CDR2: MDHEN, SYDVKM. The CDR3 bases are TGTGCCAGCAGTGCCCTCGAGGTCCTATCTGGAAACACCATATATTTT. Its translation is CASSALEVLSGNTIYF.

The V call is TRBV27, the J call TRBJ1-2; D gene uncertain. The length of the CDR3 is 13 residues. Germline loops: CDR1 MNHEY, CDR2 SMNVEV (reference sequence). V gave up 2 bases and J gave up 4 bases, with 8 bases separating them. In nucleotides, the CDR3 is TGTGCCAGCAGTTTAGGACCCTCCTATGGCTACACCTTC. It codes for CASSLGPSYGYTF.

The rearrangement uses TRBV5-5 and TRBJ1-2; 8 positions match TRBD1. The germline CDR1 and CDR2 sequences are SGHKS and YYEKEE (reference sequence). V dropped 4 bases and J dropped 3; count of bases not matched to a gene: 8. The CDR3 loop spans 15 amino acids. The CDR3 sequence: CASSQNPTGDYGYTF. The CDR3 bases are TGTGCCAGCAGCCAGAATCCGACAGGGGACTATGGCTACACCTTC.

The chain employs TRBV4-2 and TRBJ2-5, with a possible D match to TRBD2 (6 bases). Germline CDR1 reads LGHNA; CDR2 reads YNFKEQ. This CDR3 spans 15 amino acids. Trimming took 4 bases from V and 1 from J, leaving 13 bases between them. CDR3 nucleotide sequence: TGTGCCAGCAGCCTAAACCTCGGGGGCCAAGAGACCCAGTACTTC. It specifies CASSLNLGGQETQYF.

This clone turned up a few times. The chain carries TRBV6-1 and TRBJ2-4, with D perhaps matching TRBD1 or TRBD2 (5 bases each). V was cut by 11 bases and J by 8 bases, with 13 bases left in between. The germline CDR1 and CDR2 sequences are MNHNS and SASEGT. This CDR3 region has 11 residues. The CDR3 bases are TGTGCCTCGCATGAGGGGCACATTCAGTACTTC. Encoded protein: CASHEGHIQYF.

This clone was seen only a few times. The chain employs TRBV30 and TRBJ1-2, with D perhaps TRBD1 (6 bases). This CDR3 is 12 amino acids long. Trimming cost V 0 bases and J 8 bases, with 10 bases left between them. The germline CDR1 and CDR2 sequences are GTSNPN and SVGIG (reference sequence). Here the CDR3 DNA reads TGTGCCTGGAGTGTACAGAGGGGGGGCTACACCTTC. Translation: CAWSVQRGGYTF. Drawing the rest from reference TRBV30 and TRBJ1-2, the complete variable domain is SQTIHQWPATLVQPVGSPLSLECTVEGTSNPNLYWYRQAAGRGLQLLFYSVGIGQISSEVPQNLSASRPQDRQFILSSKKLLLSDSGFYLCAWSVQRGGYTFGSGTRLTVV.

The chain uses TRBV4-1 and TRBJ1-1; perhaps TRBD1 as D (6 bases). Trimming removed 1 base at V and 1 base at J, with 16 bases between. The CDR3 totals 17 residues. Germline CDR1 MGHRA, CDR2 YSYEKL. As DNA, the CDR3 is TGCGCCAGCAGCCAAGTGGTTGCTGGGGGCCAGAACACTGAAGCTTTCTTT. Translated, it gives CASSQVVAGGQNTEAFF.

The chain couples TRBV29-1 to TRBJ2-3; D tentatively reads TRBD1 or TRBD2 (5 bases each). The V and J ends lost 4 bases and 0 bases respectively, with 5 bases between them. Germline V gene sequence: CDR1 SQVTM, CDR2 ANQGSEA. CDR3 size: 12 residues. For the CDR3, the DNA is TGCAGCGTTGGGGGGAGCACAGATACGCAGTATTTT. Protein sequence: CSVGGSTDTQYF.

The chain has TRBV5-1 and TRBJ2-7, with 11 bases lining up with TRBD1. CDR3 length: 14 amino acids. J gave up 4 bases and V 4 bases, and 4 bases lay outside the gene matches. Germline loops: CDR1 SGHRS, CDR2 YFSETQ. CDR3 sequence reads: CASSVGQGAYEQYV. CDR3 coding DNA: TGCGCCAGCAGCGTTGGACAGGGGGCATACGAGCAGTACGTC.

This chain joins TRBV6-5 and TRBJ2-1; D remains ambiguous. Trimming left V 5 bases short and J 12 bases short, with 11 bases between. The CDR3 covers 11 residues. In germline, CDR1 is MNHEY, CDR2 SVGAGI. CDR3 DNA: TGTGCCAGCAGTAGCCCCCCCCGGCAGTTCTTC. This gives the protein CASSSPPRQFF.

J is TRBJ2-5 and V is TRBV4-3, with 10 bases aligning to TRBD1. Germline V lookup: CDR1 LGHNA, CDR2 YSLEER. CDR3 length equals 17 residues. V lost 3 bases, J lost 2 bases, and 9 bases stayed unmatched. The CDR3 DNA follows: TGCGCCAGCAGCCAGGAACAGACAGGGGGCTGGCAAGAGACCCAGTACTTC. This sequence encodes CASSQEQTGGWQETQYF.

The chain links TRBV6-5 to TRBJ1-2, with 8 positions matching TRBD1. The CDR3 sequence is 14 residues long. V shed 2 bases and J 8 bases; nucleotides not matched to a gene: 7. Germline V CDR1 and CDR2: MNHEY, SVGAGI. This CDR3 reads CASSYLQGAKGYTF. Here the CDR3 DNA reads TGTGCCAGCAGTTACCTTCAGGGGGCGAAGGGCTACACCTTC.

V is TRBV18 and J is TRBJ2-3, with 7 bases fitting TRBD1. The germline V gene encodes CDR1 KGHSH and CDR2 LQKENI. This CDR3 spans 14 amino acids. V lost 2 bases, J lost 5 bases, and 4 bases stayed unmatched. In DNA, the CDR3 is TGTGCCAGCTCACCAGAGACAGGGCAAGATACGCAGTATTTT. It specifies CASSPETGQDTQYF. The variable domain in full, with the rest retrieved from reference TRBV18 and TRBJ2-3, is NAGVMQNPRHLVRRRGQEARLRCSPMKGHSHVYWYRQLPEEGLKFMVYLQKENIIDESGMPKERFSAEFPKEGPSILRIQQVVRGDSAAYFCASSPETGQDTQYFGPGTRLTVL.

The CDR3 sequence: CASGYGGTSTDTQYF. The CDR3 region has the DNA TGTGCTAGTGGTTACGGGGGTACAAGCACAGATACGCAGTATTTT. This chain connects TRBV12-5 to TRBJ2-3; D may be TRBD2 (6 bases). Germline V gene sequence: CDR1 LGHNT, CDR2 FRNRAP. V was clipped by 4 bases and J by 0 bases, with 11 bases between them. The CDR3 is 15 residues long.

The genes are TRBV19 and TRBJ1-6, with 9 bases matching TRBD1. V gave up 6 bases and J gave up 9 bases; unmatched junction bases: 9. The CDR3 is 15 amino acids. Germline V gene data show CDR1 as LNHDA and CDR2 as SQIVND (reference sequence). CDR3 in DNA: TGTGCCAGTAGGAGGGACAGGGAGCCAACTTCACCCCTCCACTTT. Its translation: CASRRDREPTSPLHF. Filled out from reference TRBV19 and TRBJ1-6, the complete variable domain reads DGGITQSPKYLFRKEGQNVTLSCEQNLNHDAMYWYRQDPGQGLRLIYYSQIVNDFQKGDIAEGYSVSREKKESFPLTVTSAQKNPTAFYLCASRRDREPTSPLHFGNGTRLTVT.

The genes are TRBV7-8 and TRBJ2-7, with TRBD1 matching over 8 bases. The CDR3 consists of 14 residues. The germline gives CDR1 SGHVS, CDR2 FQNEAQ. V shed 4 bases, J shed 2 bases, and the junction held 4 bases outside the gene matches. The DNA for the CDR3 is TGTGCCAGCAGCTCAAGGACAGGGACCTACGAGCAGTACTTC. The encoded protein is CASSSRTGTYEQYF.

The V call is TRBV6-4, the J call TRBJ1-1; TRBD1 is a possible D gene (5 bases). The germline V gene encodes CDR1 MRHNA and CDR2 SNTAGT. The CDR3 is 15 residues long. Trimming took off 6 bases at V and 1 base at J, with 15 bases between the two ends. CDR3 protein: CASRTGRGANTEAFF. CDR3 nucleotides: TGTGCCAGCAGGACTGGGCGAGGGGCGAACACTGAAGCTTTCTTT.

V usage is TRBV4-2 and J usage is TRBJ2-5; 12 nucleotides match TRBD2. The V segment lost 1 base and the J segment 5 bases; nucleotides outside the gene matches: 2. CDR3 length: 15 residues. Germline loops: CDR1 LGHNA, CDR2 YNFKEQ. CDR3 DNA: TGTGCCAGCAGCCAAGGGACTAGCGGGGATGAGACCCAGTACTTC. Translation: CASSQGTSGDETQYF.

A note on this clone: The sample carries other DNA sequences with the same CDR3. The chain recombines TRBV4-1 with TRBJ1-5; D ambiguous. Germline V lookup: CDR1 MGHRA, CDR2 YSYEKL. Between the trimmed V and J ends, which lost 0 bases and 1 base, there was a span of 1 base. The CDR3 is made up of 13 amino acids. As DNA, the CDR3 is TGCGCCAGCAGCCAAGACAGCAATCAGCCCCAGCATTTT. It encodes CASSQDSNQPQHF.